Below, 17 T cell receptor beta chains from the same sample are listed, as sequenced in a study of cytomegalovirus exposure and HLA in healthy donors. Primers for the PCR totalled 60 Vbeta and 13 Jbeta. Profiled with immunoSEQ multiplex PCR; TCRdb holds only in-frame clones, not every one. The data hold under 200,000 clones, with less than 90% observed a single time. The sample consisted of PBMCs. The receptors stem from a woman aged 25-40 years in good health and CMV-seronegative.

This chain links TRBV18 with TRBJ2-2; the match to TRBD1 covers 7 bases. The CDR3 has 16 amino acids. Germline lookup yields CDR1 KGHSH and CDR2 LQKENI. V was clipped by 2 bases and J by 0 bases; unmatched bases: 3. CDR3 nucleotide sequence: TGTGCCAGCTCACCAGGACAGGTCGCGAACACCGGGGAGCTGTTTTTT. This gives the protein CASSPGQVANTGELFF. Filled out from reference TRBV18 and TRBJ2-2, the complete variable domain reads NAGVMQNPRHLVRRRGQEARLRCSPMKGHSHVYWYRQLPEEGLKFMVYLQKENIIDESGMPKERFSAEFPKEGPSILRIQQVVRGDSAAYFCASSPGQVANTGELFFGEGSRLTVL.

The genes are TRBV7-2 and TRBJ2-7; 8 bases map to TRBD2. With V trimmed by 3 bases and J by 5 bases, 15 bases remained unmatched. Germline V gene data show CDR1 as SGHTA and CDR2 as FQGNSA. The CDR3 extends over 17 amino acids. The CDR3 nucleotides are TGTGCCAGCAGCTTGGGCCCCCAGGGAGCGGGAGTACACGAGCAGTACTTC. Protein sequence: CASSLGPQGAGVHEQYF.

The CDR3 coding sequence is TGTGCCACCAGCAGAAGACAGGGGGCGGGCACAGATACGCAGTATTTT. This codes for CATSRRQGAGTDTQYF. The rearrangement links TRBV15 to TRBJ2-3; 10 bases are shared with TRBD1. Germline values: CDR1 LNHNV, CDR2 YYDKDF (reference sequence). Unmatched junction bases numbered 3, after V lost 2 bases and J lost 1 base. This CDR3 region has 16 residues.

CDR3 bases: TGCGCCAGCAGCTTGCATCCGGGACAGGGGGCGAACACCGGGGAGCTGTTTTTT. Protein product: CASSLHPGQGANTGELFF. The chain combines TRBV5-1 with TRBJ2-2, with TRBD1 identical over 11 bases. The CDR3 is 18 amino acids. Germline loops: CDR1 SGHRS, CDR2 YFSETQ. Germline trimming cut 1 base from V and 0 bases from J; bases unmatched to any gene: 5. The full variable domain, in which reference TRBV5-1 and TRBJ2-2 provide the parts outside the CDR3, is KAGVTQTPRYLIKTRGQQVTLSCSPISGHRSVSWYQQTPGQGLQFLFEYFSETQRNKGNFPGRFSGRQFSNSRSEMNVSTLELGDSALYLCASSLHPGQGANTGELFFGEGSRLTVL.

This chain connects TRBV7-9 to TRBJ2-1; the D gene is possibly TRBD1 (6 bases). V shed 6 bases and J shed 7 bases, with 10 bases lying between them. From germline, CDR1 is SEHNR and CDR2 FQNEAQ (reference sequence). The CDR3 has 12 residues. CDR3 amino acids: CASRGDMNEQFF. CDR3 DNA: TGTGCCAGCAGAGGGGACATGAATGAGCAGTTCTTC.

The rearrangement links TRBV29-1 to TRBJ2-2; TRBD1 matches at 9 bases. The V gene end was trimmed by 3 bases and the J gene end by 0 bases; junction bases not matched to a gene: 5. CDR1 is SQVTM, CDR2 ANQGSEA, per germline. The CDR3 length is 16 residues. CDR3 residues: CSVDSGTGTNTGELFF. CDR3 coding DNA: TGCAGCGTTGACTCCGGGACAGGGACGAACACCGGGGAGCTGTTTTTT.

This clone appeared once. This sequence joins TRBV7-8 and TRBJ2-2; tentative D call: TRBD2 (5 bases). Germline assignment: CDR1 SGHVS and CDR2 FQNEAQ. The CDR3 extends over 11 amino acids. Trimming shortened V by 5 bases and J by 7 bases, and 5 bases separated the two germline ends. The CDR3 sequence: CASSRDGELFF. In DNA form, the CDR3 reads TGTGCCAGCAGCCGGGACGGGGAGCTGTTTTTT. The full variable domain, rest sourced from reference TRBV7-8 and TRBJ2-2, is GAGVSQSPRYKVAKRGQDVALRCDPISGHVSLFWYQQALGQGPEFLTYFQNEAQLDKSGLPSDRFFAERPEGSVSTLKIQRTQQEDSAVYLCASSRDGELFFGEGSRLTVL.

The chain uses TRBV28 and TRBJ1-5; D possibly corresponds to TRBD1 (6 bases). Germline V lookup: CDR1 MDHEN, CDR2 SYDVKM. Between the trimmed V and J ends, which lost 1 base and 9 bases, there was a span of 13 bases. This CDR3 comprises 14 residues. The CDR3 spells CASSLSGGLAPQHF. The CDR3 nucleotides read TGTGCCAGCAGTTTATCGGGGGGCTTGGCGCCCCAGCATTTT.

The CDR3 nucleotides read TGCAGCGTTCGCCTAGCAAGCTCCGAGCAGTACTTC. Translated: CSVRLASSEQYF. This chain connects TRBV29-1 to TRBJ2-7; TRBD2 is a possible D gene (5 bases). This CDR3 comprises 12 residues. Per the germline V gene, CDR1 is SQVTM and CDR2 is ANQGSEA. Trimming took 5 bases from V and 6 from J, leaving 14 bases between them.

The chain has TRBV4-2 and TRBJ2-3; 8 bases map to TRBD2. From germline, CDR1 is LGHNA and CDR2 YNFKEQ. The CDR3 runs to 16 residues. The junction had 7 bases not matched to a gene; V was cut back by 0 bases and J by 5 bases. Here the CDR3 DNA reads TGTGCCAGCAGCCAAGATCGGACTAGCCAGGGAGATACGCAGTATTTT. Translation gives CASSQDRTSQGDTQYF.

The chain carries TRBV11-3 and TRBJ2-1, with D uncertain. The germline gives CDR1 SGHNT, CDR2 YENEEA. Between the trimmed V and J ends, which lost 1 base and 0 bases, there was a span of 7 bases. The CDR3 has 15 amino acids. The CDR3 DNA reads as TGTGCCAGCAGCTTAGGACACGGCTCCTACAATGAGCAGTTCTTC. Its translation: CASSLGHGSYNEQFF. Full variable domain (outside the CDR3, taken from reference TRBV11-3 and TRBJ2-1): EAGVVQSPRYKIIEKKQPVAFWCNPISGHNTLYWYLQNLGQGPELLIRYENEEAVDDSQLPKDRFSAERLKGVDSTLKIQPAELGDSAVYLCASSLGHGSYNEQFFGPGTRLTVL.

CDR3 coding DNA: TGTGCCAGCAGCTTCGGGACACACTACGAGCAGTACTTC. Amino acids: CASSFGTHYEQYF. The chain employs TRBV5-5 and TRBJ2-7, with a tentative D call TRBD1 (6 bases). CDR3 length: 13 amino acids. Germline V lookup: CDR1 SGHKS, CDR2 YYEKEE (reference sequence). V dropped 2 bases and J dropped 3 bases, with 9 bases sitting between them.

This chain connects TRBV29-1 to TRBJ2-1; 9 bases map to TRBD2. This CDR3 spans 14 amino acids. Trimming removed 4 bases from V and 7 bases from J; junction bases left unmatched: 8. Per germline, CDR1 SQVTM and CDR2 ANQGSEA. CDR3 nucleotide sequence: TGCAGCGTTGTGATCGTGAGCGGGGGGAATGAGCAGTTCTTC. Translating it yields CSVVIVSGGNEQFF.

The chain carries TRBV10-1 and TRBJ1-1; D gene uncertain. The germline V gene encodes CDR1 WNHNN and CDR2 SYGVQD (reference sequence). V shed 8 bases and J shed 2 bases, with 12 bases lying between them. The CDR3 is 13 residues long. Here the CDR3 reads CASRREYNTEAFF. The CDR3 DNA sequence: TGCGCCAGCCGGCGGGAGTATAACACTGAAGCTTTCTTT.

Points on this clone: Other nucleotide sequences from this sample produce the same CDR3. The genes are TRBV9 and TRBJ2-1, with a weak D call TRBD1 (5 bases). The CDR3 totals 14 residues. Germline lookup yields CDR1 SGDLS and CDR2 YYNGEE. Between the trimmed V and J ends, which lost 0 bases and 3 bases, there was a span of 7 bases. Here the CDR3 DNA reads TGTGCCAGCAGCGTAGGGCAGGGCTACAATGAGCAGTTCTTC. It is translated as CASSVGQGYNEQFF.

The V gene is TRBV10-1, the J gene TRBJ2-7, with 8 bases fitting TRBD2. The CDR3 covers 15 residues. In germline, CDR1 is WNHNN, CDR2 SYGVQD (reference sequence). The junction had 7 bases not matched to a gene; V was cut back by 2 bases and J by 4 bases. The CDR3 region is CASSESGRPIYEQYF. CDR3 sequence (DNA): TGCGCCAGCAGTGAGAGCGGGAGACCAATTTACGAGCAGTACTTC.

This chain connects TRBV6-1 to TRBJ1-5; the match to TRBD1 covers 7 bases. V lost 5 bases, J lost 6 bases, and 7 bases stayed unmatched. Germline V gene sequence: CDR1 MNHNS, CDR2 SASEGT. The CDR3 has 14 amino acids. The CDR3 DNA is TGTGCCAGCAGTAATGACAGGGTGAGTCAGCCCCAGCATTTT. Translation gives CASSNDRVSQPQHF.